The 11 T cell receptor beta chains below come from one sample, sequenced in a study of T cell repertoires in cytomegalovirus infection. TCRdb reprocessed the reads via MiXCR and lists one record per CDR3 protein. Among nearly 650,000 distinct CDR3 sequences, less than 25% were seen once, and the ten largest hold approximately 8%. Sequenced input: CD8+ T cells from PBMCs. Receptors originate from a human donor in good health (CMV status not recorded). Some clones in this sample may be carry-over from other donors' samples.

Comment on this clonotype: A junction end diverges from the germline sequence, so it may reflect a read error. This chain uses TRBV28 with TRBJ2-4; D uncertain. The CDR3 has 14 residues. Germline V gene data show CDR1 as MDHEN and CDR2 as SYDVKM. The CDR3 is CASSSPGAKKIQYF. CDR3 DNA sequence: TGTGCCAGCAGTTCCCCCGGAGCCAAAAAAATTCAGTACTTC. The variable domain in full, completed from reference TRBV28 and TRBJ2-4, reads DVKVTQSSRYLVKRTGEKVFLECVQDMDHENMFWYRQDPGLGLRLIYFSYDVKMKEKGDIPEGYSVSREKKERFSLILESASTNQTSMYLCASSSPGAKKIQYFGAGTRLSVL.

This clonotype was counted many times. V is TRBV27 and J is TRBJ2-5; perhaps TRBD1 as D (6 bases). CDR3 length: 15 residues. Germline assignment: CDR1 MNHEY and CDR2 SMNVEV (reference sequence). V lost 5 bases, J lost 1 base, and 14 bases lay in between. CDR3: CASSKTTGLQETQYF. For the CDR3, the DNA is TGTGCCAGCAGTAAGACGACAGGTCTCCAAGAGACCCAGTACTTC.

V and J are TRBV13 and TRBJ2-7; 10 nucleotides align to TRBD1. CDR1 and CDR2 from the germline V gene are PRHDT and FYEKMQ (reference sequence). After removal of 4 bases from V and 0 bases from J, the junction contained 12 bases not matched to a gene. The CDR3 spans 18 residues. In DNA form, the CDR3 reads TGTGCCAGCAGCTCCTCCGGGACAGGGGCCGCCTTCTCCTACGAGCAGTACTTC. Translated: CASSSSGTGAAFSYEQYF.

The genes are TRBV10-3 and TRBJ2-4; D gene unclear. Germline CDR1 reads ENHRY; CDR2 reads SYGVKD. The CDR3 is made up of 14 amino acids. V lost 2 bases to trimming and J lost 1 base, with 6 bases between them. CDR3 nucleotide sequence: TGTGCCATCAGTGAGGAGGAGGCCAAAAACATTCAGTACTTC. It yields the protein CAISEEEAKNIQYF.

The V and J genes are TRBV7-2 and TRBJ1-2, with TRBD1 as a possible D gene (6 bases). CDR1 is SGHTA, CDR2 FQGNSA, per germline. V lost 6 bases, J lost 12 bases, and 20 bases lay in between. This CDR3 region has 13 residues. CDR3 nucleotides: TGTGCCAGCAGTTCTGGACAGATTTGGTCGGACACCTTC. Translating gives CASSSGQIWSDTF.

The V call is TRBV19, the J call TRBJ2-7; 10 bases line up with TRBD2. This CDR3 comprises 15 residues. Germline CDR1 reads LNHDA; CDR2 reads SQIVND (reference sequence). Unmatched junction bases numbered 5, after V lost 3 bases and J lost 3 bases. Here the CDR3 reads CASSIGSGGIYEQYF. In nucleotides, the CDR3 is TGTGCCAGTAGTATTGGTAGCGGGGGGATCTACGAGCAGTACTTC.

This clonotype showed up many times. The gene calls are TRBV7-6 and TRBJ2-1, with 9 bases that match TRBD2. CDR1 SGHVS and CDR2 FNYEAQ come from the germline V gene. The CDR3 length is 16 residues. V was clipped by 5 bases and J by 1 base; unmatched bases: 6. CDR3 sequence (DNA): TGTGCCAGCAGCGCCCGTAGCGGGGGATCCTACAATGAGCAGTTCTTC. This sequence encodes CASSARSGGSYNEQFF.

The table lists this clonotype with many counts. V usage is TRBV7-8 and J usage is TRBJ2-7; D is unclear. The CDR3 length is 12 residues. The V end was cut by 5 bases, the J end by 6 bases, with 11 bases between. Germline CDR1 and CDR2: SGHVS and FQNEAQ. CDR3 amino acids: CASSRPLGEQYF. The DNA of the CDR3 is TGTGCCAGCAGCCGGCCCCTCGGCGAGCAGTACTTC.

This clonotype has just a few counts. Possible read error: a much larger clone is one base away. The rearrangement uses TRBV7-8 and TRBJ1-2; no clear D gene. CDR1 SGHVS and CDR2 FQNEAQ come from the germline V gene. Between the trimmed V and J ends, which lost 1 base and 10 bases, there was a span of 10 bases. The CDR3 runs to 12 residues. The CDR3 loop reads CASSLEGRDYTF. The CDR3 DNA is TGTGCCAGCAGCTTAGAAGGGAGGGACTACACCTTC.

This rearrangement joins TRBV7-6 to TRBJ2-7, with unresolved D. V lost 1 base and J lost 3, with 7 bases in between. The CDR3 consists of 13 residues. The germline V gene encodes CDR1 SGHVS and CDR2 FNYEAQ. DNA for the CDR3: TGTGCCAGCAGCTTAGACGACCACTACGAGCAGTACTTC. Protein: CASSLDDHYEQYF.

V gene TRBV10-3 combines with J gene TRBJ2-7, with D tentatively TRBD2 (5 bases). CDR3 length equals 14 residues. The germline V gene encodes CDR1 ENHRY and CDR2 SYGVKD. Between the trimmed V and J ends, which lost 0 bases and 1 base, there was a span of 7 bases. CDR3 region: CAISESPGSYEQYV. CDR3 sequence (DNA): TGTGCCATCAGTGAGTCTCCGGGGTCCTACGAGCAGTACGTC.